Listed below are T cell receptor beta chains from one sample, sequenced in a study of Ad26.COV2.S vaccination and SARS-CoV-2 variants. The data were produced by immunoSEQ multiplex PCR, yet TCRdb's version contains in-frame clones alone and is incomplete. The table has some 290,000 clones, around 84% seen once. The sample in question was peripheral blood, obtained in a trial of Ad26.COV2.S vaccine versus placebo. These receptors came from a person between 18 and 59 years old who received the Ad26.COV2.S COVID-19 vaccine or a placebo. The CDR3 runs from the conserved cysteine through the conserved F or W. The D gene is left open where the match is weak. Rows give clone size only sometimes, using once, few, many, or a class for an expanded clone.

len	abundance	v_gene	d_gene	j_gene	CDR3aa	CDR3nt
18	once	TRBV7-9	TRBD2	TRBJ2-3	CASTLGTSGGTRTDTQYF	TGTGCCAGCACCCTCGGGACTAGCGGGGGGACCCGCACAGATACGCAGTATTTT
15	-	TRBV20-1	TRBD1	TRBJ1-5	CSASLGQGGYQPQHF	TGCAGTGCTAGTTTGGGGCAGGGGGGTTATCAGCCCCAGCATTTT
14	-	TRBV5-1	TRBD1	TRBJ1-1	CASSFGQGYTEAFF	TGCGCCAGCAGCTTCGGACAGGGGTATACTGAAGCTTTCTTT
14	-	TRBV9	TRBD2	TRBJ2-5	CASSVSLAGTSQYF	TGTGCCAGCAGCGTATCACTAGCGGGGACGTCCCAGTACTTC
18	-	TRBV15	TRBD1	TRBJ1-2	CATSRDLRSQGEYYGYTF	TGTGCCACCAGCAGAGATCTACGAAGCCAGGGGGAATACTATGGCTACACCTTC
14	-	TRBV4-2	-	TRBJ1-1	CASSAAGMNTEAFF	TGTGCCAGCAGCGCCGCGGGCATGAACACTGAAGCTTTCTTT
13	-	TRBV6-1	-	TRBJ2-4	CASSEEARNIQYF	TGTGCCAGCAGTGAAGAAGCCCGTAACATTCAGTACTTC
15	-	TRBV27	-	TRBJ2-3	CASRPRGMATDTQYF	TGTGCCAGTAGACCGAGGGGGATGGCCACAGATACGCAGTATTTT
15	-	TRBV14	TRBD1	TRBJ1-3	CASSRQGFAGNTIYF	TGTGCCAGCAGCCGACAGGGATTCGCTGGAAACACCATATATTTT
13	once	TRBV7-9	-	TRBJ1-2	CASSFSSSYGYTF	TGTGCCAGCAGCTTCTCCTCCTCCTATGGCTACACCTTC
18	few	TRBV2	TRBD2	TRBJ2-3	CASSLGLAGGFSTDTQYF	TGTGCCAGCAGCCTAGGATTAGCGGGGGGCTTTAGCACAGATACGCAGTATTTT
14	few	TRBV5-1	-	TRBJ1-1	CASSLGRQNTEAFF	TGCGCCAGCAGCTTAGGCCGGCAGAACACTGAAGCTTTCTTT
16	-	TRBV5-8	-	TRBJ2-3	CASSLARLVSTDTQYF	TGTGCCAGCAGCTTGGCCCGACTAGTAAGCACAGATACGCAGTATTTT
15	-	TRBV5-1	TRBD2	TRBJ2-5	CASSLGGRDQETQYF	TGCGCCAGCAGCTTGGGAGGGAGGGACCAAGAGACCCAGTACTTC
17	-	TRBV19	TRBD1	TRBJ2-3	CASSIRGTGGAKDTQYF	TGTGCCAGTAGTATACGGGGGACAGGGGGCGCGAAGGATACGCAGTATTTT
13	-	TRBV7-6	TRBD2	TRBJ2-7	CASSSTSGDEQYF	TGTGCCAGCAGCTCAACTAGCGGGGACGAGCAGTACTTC
14	-	TRBV2	-	TRBJ1-2	CASRPSRAQYGYTF	TGTGCCAGCAGGCCAAGCAGGGCCCAATATGGCTACACCTTC
15	once	TRBV3-1/TRBV3-2	-	TRBJ2-1	CASSQPPLSYNEQFF	TGTGCCAGCAGCCAACCACCCCTCTCCTACAATGAGCAGTTCTTC
16	-	TRBV5-1	-	TRBJ2-7	CASSLGDFHSSYEQYF	TGCGCCAGCAGCTTGGGGGACTTCCACAGCTCCTACGAGCAGTACTTC
14	-	TRBV5-1	-	TRBJ1-3	CASSAGTTGNTIYF	TGCGCCAGCAGCGCGGGGACAACTGGAAACACCATATATTTT
13	-	TRBV10-1	TRBD1	TRBJ2-2	CASRGQGAGELFF	TGCGCCAGCAGGGGACAGGGGGCCGGGGAGCTGTTTTTT
14	-	TRBV6-5	-	TRBJ1-4	CASQKGGADEKLFF	TGTGCCAGCCAGAAGGGAGGGGCAGATGAAAAACTGTTTTTT